This record concerns one TCR beta chain sequence. Its target is unknown. The V gene's germline CDR1 is LNHNV and CDR2 YYDKDF (reference sequence). V was pared by 4 bases and J by 8 bases, with 15 bases between. CDR3 length: 14 amino acids. TCRdb's table, derived via immunoSEQ multiplex PCR, lists solely in-frame clones and lacks some. Among 160,000 or so clones listed, approximately 90% were seen once. The data originate from a study of T cell responses to AZD1222 COVID-19 vaccine. Findings of the study overall: Donors were mostly white British, more females; clonal diversity possibly underestimated.

Sequenced here: peripheral blood, sampled 28 days after the second AZD1222 dose. The chain joins TRBV15 to TRBJ2-1; D is possibly TRBD2 (5 bases). This receptor was taken from an adult who received the AZD1222 COVID-19 vaccine. The CDR3 DNA is TGTGCCACCAGCACACTCGGGGATACGGATGAGCAGTTCTTC. It codes for CATSTLGDTDEQFF.